The TCR beta chain under discussion was sequenced for a study of blood T cells in healthy people across ages. General study points: One million T cells yielded diversity estimates that were considered underestimates. Because donor CMV status was unknown, expanded clonotype changes were possibly confounded.

For this clonotype: Its antigen remains unknown.

A J-beta primer mix and a sample-barcoded 5' primer were used in a second PCR of about 7 to 11 cycles. Template switching added a 12-random-nucleotide identifier to every cDNA molecule. TCRdb reprocessed the 5' RACE reads via MiXCR and lists one record per CDR3 protein. The data show 700,000 to 950,000 distinct CDR3 sequences, 55% to 75% seen once. The sequence derives from a man aged 30-40 years in good health. The sample comprised blood.

The CDR3 DNA reads TGCAGTGCTAGAGTTGGGACTAGCGGGAGCGCCGAGCAGTACTTC. This sequence encodes CSARVGTSGSAEQYF. V usage is TRBV20-1 and J usage is TRBJ2-5, with 14 bases fitting TRBD2. The J call could be wrong; TRBJ2-7 is a better fit for the DNA end. The V gene's germline CDR1 is DFQATT and CDR2 SNEGSKA (reference sequence). The CDR3 has 15 amino acids.